The present TCR beta chain was sequenced within a study of CXCR3-negative and CXCR3-positive naive CD8 T cells. Study-wide points: When CXCR3-positive naive cells were set against CXCR3-negative naive cells, the former had more hydrophobic TRB CDR3s.

5' RACE with UMI labels generated the TRB cDNA libraries. TCRdb re-called the 5' RACE reads and shows each CDR3 protein once, DNA omitted. The sample data list about 62,000 distinct CDR3 sequences. As to this clonotype: Its antigen is currently unknown.

Germline V lookup: CDR1 MDHEN, CDR2 SYDVKM. This CDR3 contains 12 residues. This chain joins TRBV28 and TRBJ2-5; TCRdb proposes TRBD1, but this gene call is untestable without DNA. Sequences were obtained from naive CXCR3- CD8+ T cells from blood. Subset: CD45RO-CCR7+CD27+CD95- naive CD8+ T cells lacking CXCR3 (TNR3-). This receptor was taken from a human donor in good health. Some clones in this sample may be carry-over from other donors' samples. Here the CDR3 reads CASSFPGETQYF.